These T cell receptor beta chains were read from a single sample in a study of vaccination and CD4 T cells after COVID-19. No cognate antigen is known for these TCRs. MiXCR was run by TCRdb on the PCR reads, yielding one entry per CDR3 protein. The table has about 12,000 distinct CDR3 sequences, 30% seen once. Sequencing was done on a sample of cultured CD4+ T cells from blood. All receptors derive from a human donor with COVID-19. Both conserved end residues are part of each CDR3. D genes are given only for firm matches. Clone size is stated in some rows and not others, as once, few, many or a class when expanded.

TRBV20-1,.,TRBJ1-6,13,.,CSASLFQGSPLHF,TGCAGTGCTAGTTTATTCCAGGGGTCACCCCTCCACTTT
TRBV6-1,TRBD1,TRBJ2-7,15,.,CASSESRTGSYEQYF,TGTGCCAGCAGTGAATCGAGGACAGGGTCCTACGAGCAGTACTTC
TRBV12-3/TRBV12-4,.,TRBJ1-3,15,once,CASSYGTHSGNTIYF,TGTGCCAGCAGTTACGGGACGCACTCTGGAAACACCATATATTTT
TRBV23-1,TRBD1,TRBJ2-3,16,few,CASSKDRGYIIDTQYF,TGCGCCAGCAGCAAGGACAGGGGGTATATAATCGATACGCAGTATTTT
TRBV11-2,TRBD2,TRBJ2-3,16,few,CASSPQAGGPTDTQYF,TGTGCCAGCAGCCCCCAAGCGGGGGGGCCAACAGATACGCAGTATTTT
TRBV7-9,.,TRBJ1-6,12,few,CASSVLNSPLHF,TGTGCCAGCAGCGTCCTTAATTCACCCCTCCACTTT
TRBV7-2,TRBD1,TRBJ2-7,16,few,CASSLSGGTGGHEQYF,TGTGCCAGCAGCTTATCAGGGGGGACAGGGGGCCACGAGCAGTACTTC
TRBV12-3/TRBV12-4,TRBD1,TRBJ1-5,16,.,CASRVGDRGFNQPQHF,TGTGCCAGCAGAGTTGGGGACAGGGGATTCAATCAGCCCCAGCATTTT
TRBV7-2,.,TRBJ1-5,15,.,CASSQWLQNNQPQHF,TGTGCCAGCAGCCAGTGGTTGCAGAACAATCAGCCCCAGCATTTT
TRBV5-4,.,TRBJ1-4,13,few,CASSPQGVEKLFF,TGTGCCAGCAGTCCGCAGGGAGTTGAAAAACTGTTTTTT
TRBV20-1,.,TRBJ1-5,16,few,CSARADGFRNNQPQHF,TGCAGTGCTAGGGCTGACGGCTTCAGAAACAATCAGCCCCAGCATTTT
TRBV7-9,.,TRBJ2-5,13,.,CASSLGGYYTQYF,TGTGCCAGCAGCTTGGGTGGCTACTACACCCAGTACTTC
TRBV19,TRBD1,TRBJ1-6,13,.,CASRIRRQGPLHF,TGTGCCAGTAGGATAAGACGACAGGGCCCCCTCCACTTT
TRBV20-1,TRBD1,TRBJ1-6,14,medium-sized,CSASGTGHNSPLHF,TGCAGTGCTAGCGGGACAGGCCACAATTCACCCCTCCACTTT